This TCR beta chain was documented in a study of OX40 agonist ivuxolimab in advanced cancers. Whole-study context: An anti-OX40 (CD134) antibody with agonistic activity, ivuxolimab, was administered to patients. Mean age roughly 65 years, range roughly 23 to 79; around 80% male.

Method: immunoSEQ multiplex PCR; TCRdb's copy keeps in-frame clones and lacks some. This sample has some 82,000 clones, with 94% found just once. Trimming removed 0 bases at V and 1 base at J, with 10 bases between. Germline CDR1 reads LGHNA; CDR2 reads YNFKEQ. The length of the CDR3 is 16 residues. Study observations and caveats: No determination was made of the antigen specificity of the expanded peripheral T cells. More expanded clones were found, on average, in CD8+ than in CD4+ T cells.

Comments on this clone: Antigen: not known.

The chain uses TRBV4-2 and TRBJ1-3; the D gene is possibly TRBD1 (6 bases). The TCR originated in an adult with an advanced solid tumor such as melanoma, head and neck, liver or kidney cancer. The sequencing here drew on CD4+ or CD8+ T cells sorted from blood, taken in a trial of the OX40 agonist ivuxolimab. Written as DNA, the CDR3 is TGTGCCAGCAGCCAAGACCCCAGGGGTTCTGGAAACACCATATATTTT. Amino acids: CASSQDPRGSGNTIYF.